Here is one TCR beta chain with its context. Deletions cut 2 bases from V and 1 base from J, with 11 bases between. CDR1 and CDR2 (germline): MNHEY, SMNVEV (reference sequence). This CDR3 spans 15 amino acids. Naive CD8 cells comprised CD45RO-negative, CCR7-positively selected cells, excluding terminally differentiated effector memory CD45RA+ cells. The data are from a study of shared clonotypes between healthy human individuals. The wider study: Donors had three CD4 naive, three CD4 memory, two CD8 naive and one CD8 memory plate apiece.

The data were produced by immunoSEQ multiplex PCR, yet TCRdb's version contains in-frame clones alone and is incomplete. The repertoire has 600,000 or so clones, 95% to 98% of them found once; the top ten carry 0.3%. This chain joins TRBV27 and TRBJ1-1, with D unclear. The source is a man in his thirties or forties in good health. Sequenced material: naive CD8+ T cells sorted from blood. CDR3 bases: TGTGCCAGCAGTTTAAGCTCCAGAGAGAACACTGAAGCTTTCTTT. Protein: CASSLSSRENTEAFF.